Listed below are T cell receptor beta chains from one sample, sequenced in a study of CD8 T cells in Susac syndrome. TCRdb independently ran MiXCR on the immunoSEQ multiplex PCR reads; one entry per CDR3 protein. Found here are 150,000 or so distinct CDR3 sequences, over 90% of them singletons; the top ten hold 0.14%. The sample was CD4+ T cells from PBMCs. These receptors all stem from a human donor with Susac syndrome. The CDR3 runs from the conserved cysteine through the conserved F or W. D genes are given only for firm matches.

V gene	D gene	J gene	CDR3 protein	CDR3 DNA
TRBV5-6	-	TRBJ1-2	CASSLGPVEGGYTF	TGTGCCAGCAGCTTGGGACCGGTAGAGGGAGGCTACACCTTC
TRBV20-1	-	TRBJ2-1	CSARLSRQFF	TGCAGTGCTAGATTATCGAGGCAGTTCTTC
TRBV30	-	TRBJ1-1	CAWSVQGNTEAFF	TGTGCCTGGAGTGTTCAAGGGAACACTGAAGCTTTCTTT
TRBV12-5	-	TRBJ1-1	CASGLVQANTEAFF	TGTGCTAGTGGTTTGGTACAGGCGAACACTGAAGCTTTCTTT
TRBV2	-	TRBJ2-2	CASDQGVLSGGPGELFF	TGTGCCAGCGATCAAGGGGTCCTATCCGGGGGACCCGGGGAGCTGTTTTTT
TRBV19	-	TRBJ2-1	CASSIGYTSPVDEQFF	TGTGCCAGTAGTATTGGGTATACTAGCCCCGTGGATGAGCAGTTCTTC
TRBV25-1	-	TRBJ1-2	CASSDGLLYGYTF	TGTGCCAGCAGTGATGGACTGCTCTATGGCTACACCTTC
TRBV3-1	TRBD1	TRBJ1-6	CASSEPGQGTPLHF	TGTGCCAGCAGCGAACCGGGACAGGGGACACCCCTCCACTTT
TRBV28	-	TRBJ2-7	CASSLPGSGHSYEQYF	TGTGCCAGCAGTCTTCCCGGATCAGGGCACTCCTACGAGCAGTACTTC
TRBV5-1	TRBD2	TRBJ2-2	CACGTSVDTGELFF	TGCGCCTGTGGGACTAGCGTAGACACCGGGGAGCTGTTTTTT
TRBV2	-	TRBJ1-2	CASVTGESGGYTF	TGTGCCAGCGTTACGGGGGAGTCCGGGGGCTACACCTTC
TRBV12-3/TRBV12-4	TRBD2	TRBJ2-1	CASSLASGKKIEQFF	TGTGCCAGCAGTTTGGCTAGCGGGAAGAAAATTGAGCAGTTCTTC
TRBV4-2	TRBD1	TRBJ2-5	CASSLTGTDYEETQYF	TGTGCCAGCAGCCTGACCGGGACAGACTATGAAGAGACCCAGTACTTC